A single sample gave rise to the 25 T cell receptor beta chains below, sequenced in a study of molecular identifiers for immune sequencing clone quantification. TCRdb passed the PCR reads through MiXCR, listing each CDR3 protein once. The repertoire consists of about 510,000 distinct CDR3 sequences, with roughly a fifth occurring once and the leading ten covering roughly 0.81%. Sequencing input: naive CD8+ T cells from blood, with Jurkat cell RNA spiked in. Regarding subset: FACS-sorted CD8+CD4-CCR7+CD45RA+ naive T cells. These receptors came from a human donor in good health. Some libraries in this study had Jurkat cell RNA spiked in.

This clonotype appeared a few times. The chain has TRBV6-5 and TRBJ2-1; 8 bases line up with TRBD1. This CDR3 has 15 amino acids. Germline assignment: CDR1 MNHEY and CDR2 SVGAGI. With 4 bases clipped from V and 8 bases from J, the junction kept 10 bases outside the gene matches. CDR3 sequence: CASSFWSGGDDEQFF. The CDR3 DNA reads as TGTGCCAGCAGTTTCTGGTCAGGGGGCGACGATGAGCAGTTCTTC.

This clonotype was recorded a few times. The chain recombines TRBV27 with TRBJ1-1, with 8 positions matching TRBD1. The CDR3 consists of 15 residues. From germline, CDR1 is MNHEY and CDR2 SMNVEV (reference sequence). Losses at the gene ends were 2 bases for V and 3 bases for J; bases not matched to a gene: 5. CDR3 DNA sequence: TGTGCCAGCAGTTTACAAGGCAGGGGGCACACTGAAGCTTTCTTT. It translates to CASSLQGRGHTEAFF.

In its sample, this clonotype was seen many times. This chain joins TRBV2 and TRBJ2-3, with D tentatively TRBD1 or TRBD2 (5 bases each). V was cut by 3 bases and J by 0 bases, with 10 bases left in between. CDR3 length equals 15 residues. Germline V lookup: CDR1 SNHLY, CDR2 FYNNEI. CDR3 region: CASSDPEGSTDTQYF. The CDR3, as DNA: TGTGCCAGCAGTGATCCAGAGGGGAGCACAGATACGCAGTATTTT.

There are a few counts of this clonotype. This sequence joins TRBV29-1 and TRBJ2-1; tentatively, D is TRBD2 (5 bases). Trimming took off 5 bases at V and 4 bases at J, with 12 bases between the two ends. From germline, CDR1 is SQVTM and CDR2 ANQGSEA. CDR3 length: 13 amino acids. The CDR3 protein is CSVILRGYNEQFF. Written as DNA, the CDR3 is TGCAGCGTTATTCTTCGGGGTTACAATGAGCAGTTCTTC.

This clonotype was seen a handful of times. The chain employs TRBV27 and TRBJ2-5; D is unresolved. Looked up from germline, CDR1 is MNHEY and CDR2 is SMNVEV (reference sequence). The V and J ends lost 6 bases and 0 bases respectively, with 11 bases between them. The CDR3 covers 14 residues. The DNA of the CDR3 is TGTGCCAGCAGCCCCCGGCCGTACCAAGAGACCCAGTACTTC. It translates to CASSPRPYQETQYF.

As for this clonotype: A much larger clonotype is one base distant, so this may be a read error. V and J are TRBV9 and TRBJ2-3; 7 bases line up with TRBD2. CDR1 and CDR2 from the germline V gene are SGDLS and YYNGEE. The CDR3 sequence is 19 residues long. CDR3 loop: CASGVQVEGPGTNPDTQYF. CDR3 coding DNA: TGTGCCAGCGGCGTACAGGTTGAGGGTCCCGGGACTAACCCAGATACGCAGTATTTT. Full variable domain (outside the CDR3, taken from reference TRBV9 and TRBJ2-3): DSGVTQTPKHLITATGQRVTLRCSPRSGDLSVYWYQQSLDQGLQFLIQYYNGEERAKGNILERFSAQQFPDLHSELNLSSLELGDSALYFCASGVQVEGPGTNPDTQYFGPGTRLTVL.

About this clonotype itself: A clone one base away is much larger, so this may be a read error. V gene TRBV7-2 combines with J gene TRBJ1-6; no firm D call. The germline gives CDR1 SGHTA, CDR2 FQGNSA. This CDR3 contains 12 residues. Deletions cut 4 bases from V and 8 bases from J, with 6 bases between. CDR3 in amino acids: CASSCPYSPLHF. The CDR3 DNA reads TGTGCCAGCAGCTGTCCCTATTCACCCCTCCACTTT.

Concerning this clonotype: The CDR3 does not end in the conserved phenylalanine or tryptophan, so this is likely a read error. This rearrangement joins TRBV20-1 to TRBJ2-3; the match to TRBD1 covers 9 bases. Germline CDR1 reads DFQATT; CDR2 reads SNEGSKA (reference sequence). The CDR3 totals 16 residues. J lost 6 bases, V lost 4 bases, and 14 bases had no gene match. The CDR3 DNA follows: TGCAGTGCTACGCTAGATGACAGGGGGTTTTGGGATACGCAGTATCTT. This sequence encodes CSATLDDRGFWDTQYL.

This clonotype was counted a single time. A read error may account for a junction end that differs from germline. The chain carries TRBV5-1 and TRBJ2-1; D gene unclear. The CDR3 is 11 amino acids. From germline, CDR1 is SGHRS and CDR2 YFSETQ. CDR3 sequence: CASSLANEQSF. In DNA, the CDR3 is TGCGCCAGCAGCTTGGCCAATGAGCAGTCCTTC.

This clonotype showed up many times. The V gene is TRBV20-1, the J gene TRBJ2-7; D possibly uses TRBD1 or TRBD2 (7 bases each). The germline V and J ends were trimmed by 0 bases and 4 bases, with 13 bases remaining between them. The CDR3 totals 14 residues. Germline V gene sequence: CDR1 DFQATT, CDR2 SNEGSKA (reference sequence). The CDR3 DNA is TGCAGTGCTAGAGATCCGCAGGGGGGGTACGAGCAGTACTTC. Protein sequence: CSARDPQGGYEQYF.

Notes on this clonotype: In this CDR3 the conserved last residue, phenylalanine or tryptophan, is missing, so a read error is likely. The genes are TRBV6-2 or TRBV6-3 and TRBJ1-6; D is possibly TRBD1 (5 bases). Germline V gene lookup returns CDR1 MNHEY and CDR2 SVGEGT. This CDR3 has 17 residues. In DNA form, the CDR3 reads TGTGCCAGCAGTTACGAATCCCCAGGGACTTATAACTCACCCCTCCACCTT. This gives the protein CASSYESPGTYNSPLHL.

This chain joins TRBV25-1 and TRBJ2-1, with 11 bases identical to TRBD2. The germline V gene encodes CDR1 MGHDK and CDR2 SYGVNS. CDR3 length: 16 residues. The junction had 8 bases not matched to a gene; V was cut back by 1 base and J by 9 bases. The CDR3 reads CASSEFSLAGDSEQFF. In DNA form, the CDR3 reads TGTGCCAGCAGTGAATTTTCACTAGCGGGAGATAGTGAGCAGTTCTTC.

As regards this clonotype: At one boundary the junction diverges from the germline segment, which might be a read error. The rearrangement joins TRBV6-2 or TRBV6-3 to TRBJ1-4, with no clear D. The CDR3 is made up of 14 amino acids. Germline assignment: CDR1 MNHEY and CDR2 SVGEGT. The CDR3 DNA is TGTGCCAGCAGTCACTCATTCGGGGATTGGAGGCTGTTTTTT. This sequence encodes CASSHSFGDWRLFF.

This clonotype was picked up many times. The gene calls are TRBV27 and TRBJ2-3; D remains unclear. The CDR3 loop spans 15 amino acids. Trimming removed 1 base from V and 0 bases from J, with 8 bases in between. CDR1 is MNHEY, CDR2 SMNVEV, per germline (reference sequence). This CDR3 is CASSLYASSTDTQYF. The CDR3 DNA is TGTGCCAGCAGTTTATACGCATCCAGCACAGATACGCAGTATTTT.

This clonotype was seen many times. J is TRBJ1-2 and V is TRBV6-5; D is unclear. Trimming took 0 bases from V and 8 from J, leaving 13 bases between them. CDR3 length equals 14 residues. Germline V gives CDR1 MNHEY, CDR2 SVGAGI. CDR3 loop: CASSYSSPSEGYTF. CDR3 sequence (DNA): TGTGCCAGCAGTTACTCGAGTCCCTCAGAGGGCTACACCTTC.

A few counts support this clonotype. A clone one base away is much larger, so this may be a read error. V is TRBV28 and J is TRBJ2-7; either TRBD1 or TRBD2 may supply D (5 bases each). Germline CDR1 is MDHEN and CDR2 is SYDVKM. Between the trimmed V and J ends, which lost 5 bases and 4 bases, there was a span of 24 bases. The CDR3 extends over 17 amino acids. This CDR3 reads CASSLLYSREEGYEQYF. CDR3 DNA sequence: TGTGCCAGCAGTCTCCTATACTCCAGGGAAGAGGGATACGAGCAGTACTTC.

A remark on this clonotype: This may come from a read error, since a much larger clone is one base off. The CDR3 sequence is CSARGHHWVTDTQYF. The CDR3 region has the DNA TGCAGTGCTAGAGGTCACCACTGGGTCACAGATACGCAGTATTTT. This chain uses TRBV20-1 with TRBJ2-3; D gene unclear. V was shortened by 1 base and J by 2 bases, with 13 bases between the two germline ends. CDR1 and CDR2 from the germline V gene are DFQATT and SNEGSKA (reference sequence). CDR3 size: 15 residues.

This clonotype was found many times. As DNA, the CDR3 is TGTGCCAGCACCGAAAGGGGGCAGATCGCGAACACCGGGGAGCTGTTTTTT. This gives the protein CASTERGQIANTGELFF. The chain uses TRBV13 and TRBJ2-2, with TRBD1 matching 7 bases. The CDR3 covers 17 residues. V lost 7 bases and J lost 0; bases outside the gene matches: 11. CDR1 and CDR2 from the germline V gene are PRHDT and FYEKMQ (reference sequence).

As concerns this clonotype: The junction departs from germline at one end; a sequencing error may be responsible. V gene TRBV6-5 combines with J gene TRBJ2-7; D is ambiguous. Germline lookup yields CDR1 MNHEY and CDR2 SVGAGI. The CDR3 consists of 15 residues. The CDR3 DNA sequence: TGTGGCAGCAGTTACTCGATTGGGCAGGCCTACGAGCAGTACTTC. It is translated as CGSSYSIGQAYEQYF.

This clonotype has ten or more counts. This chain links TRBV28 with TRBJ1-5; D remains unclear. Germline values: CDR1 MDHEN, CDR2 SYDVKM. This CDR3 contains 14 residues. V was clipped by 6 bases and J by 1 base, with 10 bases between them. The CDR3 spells CASSFEYSNQPQHF. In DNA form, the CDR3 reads TGTGCCAGCAGCTTCGAGTACAGCAATCAGCCCCAGCATTTT.

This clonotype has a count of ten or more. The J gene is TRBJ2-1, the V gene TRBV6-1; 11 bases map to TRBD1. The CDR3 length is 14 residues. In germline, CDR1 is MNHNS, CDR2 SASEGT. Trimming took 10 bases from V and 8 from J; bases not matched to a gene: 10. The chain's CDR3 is CATALWTGGDEQFF. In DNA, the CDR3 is TGTGCCACCGCCCTTTGGACAGGGGGCGATGAGCAGTTCTTC.

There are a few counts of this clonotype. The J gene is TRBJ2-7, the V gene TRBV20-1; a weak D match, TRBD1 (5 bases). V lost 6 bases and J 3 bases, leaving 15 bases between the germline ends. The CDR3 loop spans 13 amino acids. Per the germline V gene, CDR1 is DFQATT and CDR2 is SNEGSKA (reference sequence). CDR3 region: CSAEHTDSYEQYF. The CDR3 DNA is TGCAGTGCAGAACACACCGACAGCTACGAGCAGTACTTC.

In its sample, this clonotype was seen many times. CDR3 DNA: TGCAGTGCCTGGGACAGGTTCAATGAGCAGTTCTTC. As protein: CSAWDRFNEQFF. This chain links TRBV20-1 with TRBJ2-1, with 8 bases identical to TRBD1. After removal of 6 bases from V and 6 bases from J, the junction contained 4 bases not matched to a gene. CDR3 length: 12 residues. Germline V lookup: CDR1 DFQATT, CDR2 SNEGSKA (reference sequence).

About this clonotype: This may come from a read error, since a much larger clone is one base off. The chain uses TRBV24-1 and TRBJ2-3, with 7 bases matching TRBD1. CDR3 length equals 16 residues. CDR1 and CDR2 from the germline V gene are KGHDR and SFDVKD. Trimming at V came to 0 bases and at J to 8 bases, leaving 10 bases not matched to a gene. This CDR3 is CATSDLPRGRPGTQYF. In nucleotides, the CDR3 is TGTGCCACCAGTGATTTGCCTAGGGGGCGGCCAGGTACGCAGTATTTT.

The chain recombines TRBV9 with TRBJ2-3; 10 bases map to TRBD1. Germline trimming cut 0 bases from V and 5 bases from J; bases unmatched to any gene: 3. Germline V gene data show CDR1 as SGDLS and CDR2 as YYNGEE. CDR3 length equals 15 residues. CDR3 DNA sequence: TGTGCCAGCAGCGTAGAGGGACAGGGGCTAGATACGCAGTATTTT. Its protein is CASSVEGQGLDTQYF.